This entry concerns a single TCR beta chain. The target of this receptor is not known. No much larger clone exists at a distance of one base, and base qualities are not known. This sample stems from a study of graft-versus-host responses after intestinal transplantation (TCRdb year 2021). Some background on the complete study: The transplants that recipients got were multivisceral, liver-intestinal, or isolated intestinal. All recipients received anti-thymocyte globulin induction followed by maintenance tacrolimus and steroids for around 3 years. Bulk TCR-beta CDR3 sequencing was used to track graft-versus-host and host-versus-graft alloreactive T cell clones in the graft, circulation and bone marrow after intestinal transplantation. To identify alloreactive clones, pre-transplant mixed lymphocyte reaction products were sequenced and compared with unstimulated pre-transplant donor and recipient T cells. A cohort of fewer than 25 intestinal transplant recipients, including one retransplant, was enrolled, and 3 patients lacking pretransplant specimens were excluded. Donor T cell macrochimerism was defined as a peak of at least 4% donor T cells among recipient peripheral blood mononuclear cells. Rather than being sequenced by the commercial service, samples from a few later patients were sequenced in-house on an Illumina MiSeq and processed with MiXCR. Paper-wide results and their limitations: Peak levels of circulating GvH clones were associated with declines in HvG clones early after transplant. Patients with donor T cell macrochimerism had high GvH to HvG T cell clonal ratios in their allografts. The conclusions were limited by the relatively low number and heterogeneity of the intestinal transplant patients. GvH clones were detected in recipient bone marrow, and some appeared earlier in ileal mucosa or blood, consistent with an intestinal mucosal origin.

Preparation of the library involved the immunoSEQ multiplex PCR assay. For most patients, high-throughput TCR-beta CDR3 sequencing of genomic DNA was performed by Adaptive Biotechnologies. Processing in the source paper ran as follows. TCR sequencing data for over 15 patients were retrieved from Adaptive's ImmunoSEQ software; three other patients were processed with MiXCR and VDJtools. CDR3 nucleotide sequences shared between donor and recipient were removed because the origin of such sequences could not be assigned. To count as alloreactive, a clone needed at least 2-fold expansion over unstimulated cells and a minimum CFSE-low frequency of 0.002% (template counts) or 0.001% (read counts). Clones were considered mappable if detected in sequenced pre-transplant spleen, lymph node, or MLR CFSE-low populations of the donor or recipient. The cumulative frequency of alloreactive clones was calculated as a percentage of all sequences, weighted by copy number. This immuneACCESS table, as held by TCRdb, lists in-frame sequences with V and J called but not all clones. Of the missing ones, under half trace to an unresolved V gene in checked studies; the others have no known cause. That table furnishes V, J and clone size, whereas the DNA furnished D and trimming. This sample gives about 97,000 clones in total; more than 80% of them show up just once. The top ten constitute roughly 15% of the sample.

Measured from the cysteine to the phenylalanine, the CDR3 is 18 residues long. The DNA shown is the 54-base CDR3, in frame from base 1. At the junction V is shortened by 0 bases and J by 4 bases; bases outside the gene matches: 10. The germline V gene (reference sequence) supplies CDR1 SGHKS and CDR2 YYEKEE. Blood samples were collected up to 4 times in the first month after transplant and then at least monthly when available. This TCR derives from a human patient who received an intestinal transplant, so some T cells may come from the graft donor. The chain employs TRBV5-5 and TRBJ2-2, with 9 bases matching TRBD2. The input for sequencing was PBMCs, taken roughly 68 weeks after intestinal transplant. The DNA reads TGTGCCAGCAGCTTGGACCGGCGGGGGGGCCGCGGCACCGGGGAGCTGTTTTTT. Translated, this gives CASSLDRRGGRGTGELFF.